This T cell receptor beta chain is drawn from a study of blood T cell repertoires in COVID-19. Source study methods: Reference gene primer amplification gave nucleated cell count estimates. Libraries were prepared by immunoSEQ multiplex PCR; TCRdb keeps only in-frame clonotypes and omits some of them. V and J calls and clone size are those listed in that table; D and trimming were worked out from the DNA. The top ten hold about 5% of the sample, which has 150,000 or so clones, about 83% seen once. The CDR3 contains 17 residues. J lost 3 bases, V lost 3 bases, and 8 bases had no gene match. Germline CDR1 KGHDR, CDR2 SFDVKD.

The sample comprised peripheral blood. The chain couples TRBV24-1 to TRBJ2-3, with 10 positions matching TRBD2. The receptor was derived from a human donor in a cohort sampled during active COVID-19. This CDR3 is CATSDPLSGGGTDTQYF. The DNA of the CDR3 is TGTGCCACCAGTGATCCTCTGAGCGGGGGGGGAACAGATACGCAGTATTTT.